This T cell receptor beta chain was identified during a study of blood T cell repertoires in COVID-19. Overall study context: T cells, B-cell-depleted T cells, or PBMCs supplied cDNA or gDNA.

Germline-derived CDR1 and CDR2 are SGHDT and YYEEEE. Trimming removed 0 bases from V and 2 bases from J; junction bases left unmatched: 14. The CDR3 is made up of 19 amino acids. Repertoires were generated with immunoSEQ multiplex PCR, while TCRdb's copy carries only in-frame clones and drops some. The top ten clones hold approximately 0.9% of a sample with roughly 480,000 clones, roughly nine tenths of them seen once. Followed over time, Seattle patients had been enrolled while infection was active. Source material: peripheral blood. The receptor's source is a young man with COVID-19, enrolled during active disease. The V and J genes are TRBV5-6 and TRBJ2-3, with 8 bases that match TRBD1. CDR3 nucleotide sequence: TGTGCCAGCAGCTTGGACACGACCCAAGGACAGGGTCTCACAGATACGCAGTATTTT. This translates into CASSLDTTQGQGLTDTQYF.